The sequence of this TCR beta chain was determined in a study of Graves' ophthalmopathy and Graves' hyperthyroidism. Trimming removed 5 bases at V and 3 bases at J, with 20 bases between. The germline V gene has CDR1 SEHNR and CDR2 FQNEAQ (reference sequence). This CDR3 comprises 16 residues. Amplified TCR beta CDR3 regions were obtained using RNA transcripts as template. The first-round RT-PCR employed HTBI primers together with the Qiagen OneStep RT-PCR kit. A multiplex PCR was then performed as the second round. MiXCR, run by TCRdb on the multiplex PCR reads, gives a single entry per CDR3 protein. Among 260,000 or so distinct CDR3 sequences, about 47% were seen once, and the ten largest hold around half.

The origin of this receptor is an adult man with Graves' ophthalmopathy. The chain couples TRBV7-9 to TRBJ2-7, with D perhaps matching TRBD1 or TRBD2 (5 bases each). Material: peripheral blood. The CDR3 is CASSPGTSSGRYEQYF. CDR3 DNA: TGTGCCAGCAGCCCAGGGACGTCCTCTGGGCGCTACGAGCAGTACTTC.